The clone carrying this T cell receptor (beta chain) occurred once. The germline V gene encodes CDR1 ENHRY and CDR2 SYGVKD. The CDR3 sequence is 19 residues long. The ends lost 2 bases at V and 0 bases at J; junction bases unmatched: 9. The source of the sample is a study of blood T cell repertoires in COVID-19. Libraries were prepared by immunoSEQ multiplex PCR; TCRdb keeps only in-frame clonotypes and omits some of them. Altogether 34,000 or so clones are present, about 80% being singletons, with the ten largest covering roughly a third. The sequencing input was peripheral blood. The clonotype comes from a man at least 80 years old with acute or convalescent COVID-19. J is TRBJ2-3 and V is TRBV10-3; 12 positions match TRBD2. CDR3: CAISEGGLAGGPSTDTQYF. DNA for the CDR3: TGTGCCATCAGTGAGGGCGGGCTAGCGGGAGGGCCGAGCACAGATACGCAGTATTTT.